The next 29 T cell receptor beta chains were all read from a single sample in a study of blood T cell repertoires in COVID-19. The table came from immunoSEQ multiplex PCR; TCRdb's copy has only in-frame clones and leaves some out. The sample records nearly 400,000 clones, roughly 90% being singletons. The sequenced material came from PBMCs or T cells enriched from blood (not recorded which). These TCRs come from a woman aged 30 to 39 who had recovered from COVID-19.

The J gene is TRBJ1-5, the V gene TRBV12-3 or TRBV12-4; D call uncertain. The CDR3 length is 13 residues. Trimming shortened V by 6 bases and J by 6 bases, and 12 bases separated the two germline ends. This CDR3 reads CASSPTLTQPQHF. The CDR3 coding sequence is TGTGCCAGCAGCCCTACTCTCACTCAGCCCCAGCATTTT.

In its sample, this clone was seen a few times. V is TRBV3-1 (or the pseudogene TRBV3-2) and J is TRBJ2-7; 10 bases are shared with TRBD2. In germline, CDR1 is LGHDT, CDR2 YNNKEL (reference sequence). V lost 9 bases to trimming and J lost 0 bases; unmatched junction nucleotides: 8. The CDR3 is 15 residues long. The CDR3 is CASSLAGASSYEQYF. In DNA form, the CDR3 reads TGTGCCAGTTCTCTAGCGGGGGCCTCCTCCTACGAGCAGTACTTC.

V and J are TRBV12-5 and TRBJ2-2; tentative D call: TRBD2 (7 bases). V shed 0 bases and J shed 5 bases, with 19 bases lying between them. The CDR3 sequence is 18 residues long. Germline CDR1 is LGHNT and CDR2 is FRNRAP. The CDR3 bases are TGTGCTAGTGGTTTGGTACGAGAGGGGGGGACCCCTACCGGGGAGCTGTTTTTT. Amino acids: CASGLVREGGTPTGELFF.

This chain joins TRBV9 and TRBJ2-7; D remains ambiguous. V was cut by 0 bases and J by 0 bases, with 10 bases left in between. CDR3 length equals 15 residues. Germline loops: CDR1 SGDLS, CDR2 YYNGEE. The CDR3 loop reads CASSVGAMSSYEQYF. CDR3 nucleotides: TGTGCCAGCAGCGTAGGGGCTATGAGCTCCTACGAGCAGTACTTC.

The V call is TRBV13, the J call TRBJ2-7; 7 bases agree with TRBD1. Trimming removed 5 bases from V and 6 bases from J; junction bases left unmatched: 10. The CDR3 sequence is 14 residues long. Germline V gene lookup returns CDR1 PRHDT and CDR2 FYEKMQ (reference sequence). The CDR3 reads CASSHRDSPAEQYF. The CDR3 DNA reads as TGTGCCAGCAGCCACCGGGACAGCCCCGCCGAGCAGTACTTC.

Concerning this clone: This sample includes further DNA sequences coding for the same CDR3. The chain has TRBV19 and TRBJ2-7, with 7 bases identical to TRBD1. Germline V gene lookup returns CDR1 LNHDA and CDR2 SQIVND (reference sequence). The V gene end was trimmed by 3 bases and the J gene end by 3 bases; junction bases not matched to a gene: 5. The CDR3 runs 14 residues. CDR3 in amino acids: CASSIGQANYEQYF. The DNA of the CDR3 is TGTGCCAGTAGTATCGGACAGGCAAACTACGAGCAGTACTTC. The full variable domain, completed using reference TRBV19 and TRBJ2-7, is DGGITQSPKYLFRKEGQNVTLSCEQNLNHDAMYWYRQDPGQGLRLIYYSQIVNDFQKGDIAEGYSVSREKKESFPLTVTSAQKNPTAFYLCASSIGQANYEQYFGPGTRLTVT.

The chain couples TRBV19 to TRBJ1-6; D unresolved. V lost 4 bases, J lost 7 bases, and 29 bases lay in between. CDR1 is LNHDA, CDR2 SQIVND, per germline (reference sequence). The CDR3 has 20 residues. CDR3 coding DNA: TGTGCCAGTAGTACCCCCGTGGAGGAGACAAAACAACCGCGAAATTCACCCCTCCACTTT. As protein: CASSTPVEETKQPRNSPLHF.

J is TRBJ2-1 and V is TRBV9; TRBD2 matches 10 bases. Unmatched junction bases numbered 7, after V lost 2 bases and J lost 8 bases. The CDR3 length is 15 residues. The germline V gene has CDR1 SGDLS and CDR2 YYNGEE. In nucleotides, the CDR3 is TGTGCCAGCAGCGTTGGGACTAGCGAAATCGATGAGCAGTTCTTC. Protein: CASSVGTSEIDEQFF.

The chain carries TRBV6-1 and TRBJ2-1; maybe TRBD1 (6 bases). With 2 bases removed from V and 7 bases from J, the gap between germline ends came to 15 bases. The CDR3 loop spans 15 amino acids. CDR1 is MNHNS, CDR2 SASEGT, per germline. The DNA for the CDR3 is TGTGCCAGCAGTGAATTTGTTGAGGGGGATAATGAGCAGTTCTTC. Translation: CASSEFVEGDNEQFF.

J is TRBJ1-3 and V is TRBV15, with 9 bases lining up with TRBD1. Trimming at V came to 0 bases and at J to 5 bases, leaving 2 bases not matched to a gene. CDR3 length: 15 residues. Germline CDR1 is LNHNV and CDR2 is YYDKDF (reference sequence). CDR3: CATSRDGQGRNTIYF. CDR3 in DNA: TGTGCCACCAGCAGAGACGGACAGGGGAGAAACACCATATATTTT.

The rearrangement uses TRBV6-5 and TRBJ2-1; D might be TRBD2 (7 bases). This CDR3 has 14 residues. V dropped 4 bases and J dropped 9 bases, with 16 bases sitting between them. Looked up from germline, CDR1 is MNHEY and CDR2 is SVGAGI. The DNA of the CDR3 is TGTGCCAGCAGTTTGTGGGGGGGGCCGGCTGAGCAGTTCTTC. It translates to CASSLWGGPAEQFF.

The V gene is TRBV19, the J gene TRBJ2-4; TRBD2 agrees at 12 bases. In germline, CDR1 is LNHDA, CDR2 SQIVND (reference sequence). CDR3 length: 18 amino acids. J gave up 0 bases and V 6 bases, and 9 bases lay outside the gene matches. This chain's CDR3 is CASSLLLAGGLAKNIQYF. The CDR3 coding sequence is TGTGCCAGTAGCTTGCTTCTAGCGGGGGGGCTAGCCAAAAACATTCAGTACTTC.

V and J are TRBV7-3 and TRBJ2-2, with D unclear. Germline V gives CDR1 SGHTA, CDR2 FQGTGA. The CDR3 loop spans 14 amino acids. Trimming cost V 2 bases and J 1 base, with 5 bases left between them. The CDR3 region is CASSLVKNTGELFF. In DNA, the CDR3 is TGTGCCAGCAGCTTAGTCAAGAACACCGGGGAGCTGTTTTTT. The full variable domain, its missing parts supplied by reference TRBV7-3 and TRBJ2-2, is GAGVSQTPSNKVTEKGKYVELRCDPISGHTALYWYRQSLGQGPEFLIYFQGTGAADDSGLPNDRFFAVRPEGSVSTLKIQRTERGDSAVYLCASSLVKNTGELFFGEGSRLTVL.

The chain has TRBV28 and TRBJ2-5, with 8 nucleotides matching TRBD2. CDR1 is MDHEN and CDR2 is SYDVKM in the germline V gene. V was clipped by 6 bases and J by 2 bases; unmatched bases: 11. The CDR3 has 16 residues. CDR3 sequence: CASSYAPGGGQETQYF. DNA of the CDR3: TGTGCCAGCAGCTACGCCCCGGGAGGGGGTCAAGAGACCCAGTACTTC.

The chain carries TRBV6-4 and TRBJ1-2; D call uncertain. Trimming shortened V by 8 bases and J by 0 bases, and 16 bases separated the two germline ends. The CDR3 has 15 residues. Germline-derived CDR1 and CDR2 are MRHNA and SNTAGT. In nucleotides, the CDR3 is TGTGCCAGCGGGCTGGTAGCGCCTCCTAACTATGGCTACACCTTC. This encodes CASGLVAPPNYGYTF.

The rearrangement uses TRBV4-2 and TRBJ2-3; D perhaps matches TRBD1 (6 bases). The V end lost 1 base, the J end lost 1 base, and 12 bases lay between the germline ends. The CDR3 is made up of 16 amino acids. Per germline, CDR1 LGHNA and CDR2 YNFKEQ. In nucleotides, the CDR3 is TGTGCCAGCAGCCAAGTACAGGGTCAGGGCACAGATACGCAGTATTTT. Residues: CASSQVQGQGTDTQYF.

CDR3 nucleotides: TGTGCCAGCAGTCCAGGAGGACAGGCTAGCAATCAGCCCCAGCATTTT. It is translated as CASSPGGQASNQPQHF. The gene calls are TRBV28 and TRBJ1-5; 7 bases line up with TRBD1. V dropped 5 bases and J dropped 0; count of bases not matched to a gene: 7. CDR1 and CDR2 (germline): MDHEN, SYDVKM. The CDR3 runs 16 residues.

The table lists this clone with a count of one. V gene TRBV24-1 combines with J gene TRBJ1-5; D call uncertain. The CDR3 spans 15 residues. CDR1 KGHDR and CDR2 SFDVKD come from the germline V gene. V lost 5 bases and J 0 bases, leaving 10 bases between the germline ends. The CDR3 nucleotides read TGTGCCACCAGTGGTCTGCTAAATAGCAATCAGCCCCAGCATTTT. Amino acid sequence: CATSGLLNSNQPQHF.

CDR3 protein: CASSDSRASHEQFF. CDR3 coding DNA: TGTGCCAGCAGTGACTCGAGAGCCTCGCATGAGCAGTTCTTC. The rearrangement joins TRBV6-4 to TRBJ2-1; no definite D call. There are 14 residues in the CDR3. CDR1 and CDR2 from the germline V gene are MRHNA and SNTAGT. The V gene lost 0 bases and the J gene lost 8 bases, with 11 bases spanning the gap.

In DNA form, the CDR3 reads TGTGCCAGCAGCTCCACCCAGTATGGCTACACCTTC. Protein: CASSSTQYGYTF. The chain couples TRBV6-2 or TRBV6-3 to TRBJ1-2; no reliable D call. Per the germline V gene, CDR1 is MNHEY and CDR2 is SVGEGT. The CDR3 is 12 amino acids. The V gene lost 6 bases and the J gene lost 5 bases, with 10 bases spanning the gap.

The chain carries TRBV18 and TRBJ1-1, with 8 bases identical to TRBD1. CDR1 KGHSH and CDR2 LQKENI come from the germline V gene. Trimming cost V 0 bases and J 11 bases; bases outside gene matches: 14. This CDR3 contains 16 residues. In DNA form, the CDR3 reads TGTGCCAGCTCACCACCGCCTCAGGGGGCGCCGGGTCGGGCTTTCTTT. Translating gives CASSPPPQGAPGRAFF. The full variable domain, completed using reference TRBV18 and TRBJ1-1, is NAGVMQNPRHLVRRRGQEARLRCSPMKGHSHVYWYRQLPEEGLKFMVYLQKENIIDESGMPKERFSAEFPKEGPSILRIQQVVRGDSAAYFCASSPPPQGAPGRAFFGQGTRLTVV.

V gene TRBV7-3 combines with J gene TRBJ2-1, with 9 bases aligning to TRBD1. The length of the CDR3 is 18 residues. Germline V gene data show CDR1 as SGHTA and CDR2 as FQGTGA. V lost 5 bases and J lost 11; bases outside the gene matches: 22. The CDR3 DNA reads as TGTGCCAGCAGCGTACAAACCGGGACAGGGAGTCCACACGGACAGCAGTTCTTC. Translation: CASSVQTGTGSPHGQQFF.

V and J are TRBV7-6 and TRBJ1-5, with TRBD1 identical over 8 bases. Germline loops: CDR1 SGHVS, CDR2 FNYEAQ. The junction had 11 bases not matched to a gene; V was cut back by 6 bases and J by 4 bases. The CDR3 is 16 residues long. CDR3 amino acids: CASRPPGQGANQPQHF. The CDR3 region has the DNA TGTGCCAGCAGGCCCCCAGGACAGGGTGCGAATCAGCCCCAGCATTTT.

The chain is built from TRBV30 and TRBJ2-6; no clear D gene. The V gene's germline CDR1 is GTSNPN and CDR2 SVGIG (reference sequence). V was cut by 0 bases and J by 3 bases, with 12 bases left in between. The CDR3 runs 16 residues. The CDR3 DNA sequence: TGTGCCTGGAGTGTCCGCGGAGCGTATGGGGCCAACGTCCTGACTTTC. Translation: CAWSVRGAYGANVLTF.

J is TRBJ1-2 and V is TRBV5-5; D is unclear. The germline V gene encodes CDR1 SGHKS and CDR2 YYEKEE (reference sequence). The CDR3 consists of 14 residues. V was cut by 1 base and J by 6 bases, with 13 bases left in between. The CDR3 region has the DNA TGTGCCAGCAGCTTGAACGGAGGGCTCGATGGCTACACCTTC. Amino acids: CASSLNGGLDGYTF.

The J gene is TRBJ2-6, the V gene TRBV6-6; 8 bases line up with TRBD1. The CDR3 is 18 residues long. CDR1 and CDR2 (germline): MNHNY, SVGAGI (reference sequence). After removal of 5 bases from V and 0 bases from J, the junction contained 9 bases not matched to a gene. Written as DNA, the CDR3 is TGTGCCAGCAGTCCCTGGGGACAGGCAGACTCTGGGGCCAACGTCCTGACTTTC. Translated: CASSPWGQADSGANVLTF.

The chain recombines TRBV24-1 with TRBJ1-2; 9 positions agree with TRBD1. Germline lookup yields CDR1 KGHDR and CDR2 SFDVKD. J gave up 0 bases and V 2 bases, and 15 bases lay outside the gene matches. This CDR3 comprises 20 residues. In DNA form, the CDR3 reads TGTGCCACCAGTGATTGTATACCGGGACAGGGAGTCCCCTCTAACTATGGCTACACCTTC. It translates to CATSDCIPGQGVPSNYGYTF.

This chain links TRBV12-3 or TRBV12-4 with TRBJ2-1, with a tentative D call TRBD1 (6 bases). V lost 7 bases and J 6 bases, leaving 10 bases between the germline ends. CDR3 size: 12 residues. The CDR3, as DNA: TGTGCCAGCACTGTAGGGGGCAATGAGCAGTTCTTC. Translating gives CASTVGGNEQFF.

The chain is built from TRBV18 and TRBJ1-1, with D unresolved. This CDR3 has 14 amino acids. Trimming pared 3 bases from V and 2 bases from J, leaving 10 bases between. CDR1 and CDR2 from the germline V gene are KGHSH and LQKENI. CDR3 in amino acids: CASSPTGINTEAFF. The CDR3 nucleotides read TGTGCCAGCTCACCGACTGGAATTAACACTGAAGCTTTCTTT.